Listed here are 5 T cell receptor beta chains from one sample, sequenced in a study of OX40 agonist ivuxolimab in advanced cancers. The assay was immunoSEQ multiplex PCR, and TCRdb's table has in-frame clones only and misses some. Of tens of thousands of clones listed, more than 80% are singletons. Material: CD4+ or CD8+ T cells sorted from blood, obtained in a trial of the OX40 agonist ivuxolimab. All receptors come from an adult with an advanced solid tumor such as melanoma, head and neck, liver or kidney cancer.

This chain joins TRBV11-2 and TRBJ2-3; D unclear. The V end was cut by 1 base, the J end by 7 bases, with 9 bases between. The CDR3 runs to 13 residues. Germline V gene sequence: CDR1 SGHAT, CDR2 FQNNGV. The CDR3 DNA reads as TGTGCCAGCAGCTTAGTACAAGAGAATACGCAGTATTTT. Translating it yields CASSLVQENTQYF.

V is TRBV5-1 and J is TRBJ1-4; the D is unclear. The length of the CDR3 is 15 residues. The germline gives CDR1 SGHRS, CDR2 YFSETQ. Trimming pared 2 bases from V and 0 bases from J, leaving 8 bases between. CDR3 sequence: CASSFSAATNEKLFF. The CDR3 nucleotides are TGCGCCAGCAGCTTCTCGGCCGCAACTAATGAAAAACTGTTTTTT.

The V gene is TRBV6-1, the J gene TRBJ1-3; D call uncertain. The CDR3 sequence is 17 residues long. V was cut by 2 bases and J by 0 bases, with 14 bases left in between. Germline CDR1 MNHNS, CDR2 SASEGT. CDR3 coding DNA: TGTGCCAGCAGTGAATACTATCAGGCAAGCTCTGGAAACACCATATATTTT. Protein sequence: CASSEYYQASSGNTIYF.

The gene calls are TRBV7-2 and TRBJ2-5, with D uncertain. Trimming removed 7 bases at V and 4 bases at J, with 10 bases between. This CDR3 has 12 residues. Germline V lookup: CDR1 SGHTA, CDR2 FQGNSA. CDR3 sequence: CASTFTTETQYF. The CDR3 coding sequence is TGTGCCAGCACTTTCACGACAGAGACCCAGTACTTC.

V is TRBV28 and J is TRBJ2-2; no definite D call. The germline CDR1 and CDR2 sequences are MDHEN and SYDVKM. Trimming removed 8 bases at V and 2 bases at J, with 6 bases between. The CDR3 totals 12 residues. The CDR3 loop is CASRTNTGELFF. CDR3 sequence (DNA): TGTGCCAGCCGTACAAACACCGGGGAGCTGTTTTTT.